This T cell receptor beta chain was documented in a study of T cells after yellow fever vaccination. UMIs and a universal primer site were added when TCR cDNA was made by 5'RACE template switching. Each CDR3 protein is one row after TCRdb ran MiXCR on the 5' RACE reads. This sample yields 310,000 or so distinct CDR3 sequences, of which roughly 4% are seen a single time; 20% to 30% belongs to the top ten. CDR1 SGHKS and CDR2 YYEKEE come from the germline V gene (reference sequence). This CDR3 contains 14 residues. V was pared by 0 bases and J by 6 bases, with 5 bases of the junction left unmatched. The TCR sequence derives from a man younger than 35 who received the YFV17D yellow fever vaccine. V is TRBV5-5 and J is TRBJ1-2, with 7 bases identical to TRBD1. The material sequenced was PBMCs, taken on the day of the yellow fever booster vaccination. Here the CDR3 DNA reads TGTGCCAGCAGCTTGGTTAGGACAGGAAATGGCTACACCTTC. Residues: CASSLVRTGNGYTF.